This entry is about one T cell receptor beta chain. Its cognate antigen is unknown. The treatment is: oral pan-JAK inhibitor, 5-10 mg twice daily. In alopecia areata patients, both lesional scalp punch biopsies and peripheral blood were collected. The data belong to a study of CD8+ T cells in alopecia areata. Study background: Treated patients were dosed with oral tofacitinib, taking 5 to 10 mg twice daily.

Findings and limits, study-wide: Patients showed less clear TCR sequence sharing than mice, possibly partly because of HLA diversity. When scalp samples are sequenced, resident alphabeta T cells of normal skin are also captured.

After isolation, RNA underwent reverse transcription to generate cDNA as the sequencing template. Method: immunoSEQ multiplex PCR; TCRdb's copy keeps in-frame clones and lacks some. The table includes over 90,000 clones, approximately 90% detected once. Between the trimmed V and J ends, which lost 4 bases and 6 bases, there was a span of 8 bases. Germline V gene sequence: CDR1 SGHDN, CDR2 FVKESK. This CDR3 region has 12 residues. The chain links TRBV14 to TRBJ2-3; D is undetermined. This material consisted of CD8+ T cells sorted from blood, taken around week 31, from a patient treated with tofacitinib. The TCR comes from a human donor with alopecia areata. The CDR3 DNA reads as TGTGCCAGCAGCCTTCTTGCTGATACGCAGTATTTT. Protein product: CASSLLADTQYF.